A selection of T cell receptor beta chains follows, all from one sample in a study of CD8 T cells in Susac syndrome. TCRdb itself ran the immunoSEQ multiplex PCR reads through MiXCR, one entry per CDR3 protein. Of about 50,000 distinct CDR3 sequences in the sample, 93% were seen once. The source material was CD8+ T cells from PBMCs. The receptors shown here come from a human donor with multiple sclerosis. Each CDR3 is given with its conserved first and last residue. The D gene is left open where the match is weak. A row's size may be missing; if present it is once, few, many or a size class.

DNA	CDR3	J	D	size	V
TGTGCCTGGAGGGACCGGGACAGGGTCTACGAGCAGTACTTC	CAWRDRDRVYEQYF	TRBJ2-7	TRBD1	NA	TRBV30
TGTGCCAGTAGTGTAGGACGGAAGACCTACGAGCAGTACTTC	CASSVGRKTYEQYF	TRBJ2-7	NA	NA	TRBV19
TGTGCCAGCAGCCCCAATTTACCGGGACCCAATTCACCCCTCCACTTT	CASSPNLPGPNSPLHF	TRBJ1-6	NA	NA	TRBV6-1
TGTGCCAGCACCTTGAATGGGGGCCATCAGCCCCAGCATTTT	CASTLNGGHQPQHF	TRBJ1-5	NA	NA	TRBV12-3/TRBV12-4
TGTGCCAGCAGTCTTCGTATGGGAGGCTACACCTTC	CASSLRMGGYTF	TRBJ1-2	NA	NA	TRBV28
TGTGCCTGGAGGCGCCCCTTTGGGAACTATGGCTACACCTTC	CAWRRPFGNYGYTF	TRBJ1-2	NA	NA	TRBV30
TGCGCCAGCAGCTTGGCTCCGGGGGCCCTCAGCTCCTATAATTCACCCCTCCACTTT	CASSLAPGALSSYNSPLHF	TRBJ1-6	NA	NA	TRBV5-1
TGTGCCAGCAGCCATACCGGTACGCAGTATTTT	CASSHTGTQYF	TRBJ2-3	NA	NA	TRBV14
TGTGCCAGCAGCCCTTTGGTCGAGGGCAATGAGCAGTTCTTC	CASSPLVEGNEQFF	TRBJ2-1	NA	NA	TRBV2
TGTGCCAGCAGTTTAGTGGGCGTGGACACTGAAGCTTTCTTT	CASSLVGVDTEAFF	TRBJ1-1	NA	once	TRBV12-3/TRBV12-4
TGTGCCAGCACCCTCGAATGGGATTCCTACGAGCAGTACTTC	CASTLEWDSYEQYF	TRBJ2-7	NA	NA	TRBV28
TGCGCCAGCAGCTTGATCTCCTACGAGCAGTACTTC	CASSLISYEQYF	TRBJ2-7	NA	NA	TRBV5-1
TGTGCCAGCAGTCCCGACGGACTGAACACTGAAGCTTTCTTT	CASSPDGLNTEAFF	TRBJ1-1	NA	NA	TRBV27
TGTGCCTGGAGTGTTCTGGGAGGAACTGAAGCTTTCTTT	CAWSVLGGTEAFF	TRBJ1-1	NA	few	TRBV30
TGTGCCAGCAGTGGGGGGGAAGAGACCCAGTACTTC	CASSGGEETQYF	TRBJ2-5	TRBD2	NA	TRBV28
TGTGCCAGCAGCTTACTCCCCCCTCGGGACAGCTACAATGAGCAGTTCTTC	CASSLLPPRDSYNEQFF	TRBJ2-1	TRBD1	NA	TRBV5-5
TGTGCCAGCACGGACGGAGGAGAGACCCAGTACTTC	CASTDGGETQYF	TRBJ2-5	NA	NA	TRBV12-3/TRBV12-4
TGTGCCAGTAGTAGGAGGGTGAACACTGAAGCTTTCTTT	CASSRRVNTEAFF	TRBJ1-1	NA	NA	TRBV6-4
TGCAGCGTGAGGGGTGTAACAGATGGAAACACCACATATTTT	CSVRGVTDGNTTYF	TRBJ1-3	NA	NA	TRBV29-1
TGCGCCAGCAGCCAAGAAGGTATAATTCGGACAGGGTACTACAATGAGCAGTTCTTC	CASSQEGIIRTGYYNEQFF	TRBJ2-1	TRBD1	NA	TRBV4-1
TGTGCCAGCAGCCCTTCTAGGGACGGCTATGGCTACACCTTC	CASSPSRDGYGYTF	TRBJ1-2	NA	NA	TRBV7-8
TGTGCCAGCAGTGGGACAGGGAAAAACATTCAGTACTTC	CASSGTGKNIQYF	TRBJ2-4	TRBD1	NA	TRBV9
TGTGCCAGCAGTTTTGTTAGGCGGGGGTACCAAGAGACCCAGTACTTC	CASSFVRRGYQETQYF	TRBJ2-5	TRBD2	NA	TRBV28
TGTGCCAGTAATTCCGGGACTAGCAATCAGCCCCAGCATTTT	CASNSGTSNQPQHF	TRBJ1-5	NA	NA	TRBV19
TGTGCCAGCAGACCAGGGGGAATGAACACCGGGGAGCTGTTTTTT	CASRPGGMNTGELFF	TRBJ2-2	TRBD1	NA	TRBV12-3/TRBV12-4
TGTGCCAGCAGCCTTGGAGAACACTACGAGCAGTACTTC	CASSLGEHYEQYF	TRBJ2-7	NA	NA	TRBV4-2
TGTGCCAGCAGCGGAGACACGACCGGGGAGCTGTTTTTT	CASSGDTTGELFF	TRBJ2-2	NA	once	TRBV7-9
TGTGCCTGGAGCCAACCGGGACAATGGAACACTGAAGCTTTCTTT	CAWSQPGQWNTEAFF	TRBJ1-1	NA	NA	TRBV30
TGTGCCAGCAGCCTAACGACTAGCGGGTCCACAGATACGCAGTATTTT	CASSLTTSGSTDTQYF	TRBJ2-3	TRBD2	NA	TRBV13
TGTGCCAGCTCACTATCTACTAGCGGGGGCCTATCGAACACCGGGGAGCTGTTTTTT	CASSLSTSGGLSNTGELFF	TRBJ2-2	TRBD2	NA	TRBV18
TGTGCCAGCAGTTCGGCAGGGATCACAGATACGCAGTATTTT	CASSSAGITDTQYF	TRBJ2-3	NA	NA	TRBV27
TGTGCCAGCAGCTTGATGATGATGGGGAGGGGTGGCTACACCTTC	CASSLMMMGRGGYTF	TRBJ1-2	NA	NA	TRBV5-6
TGTGCCAGCAGCTTAGCTTCCCCCGAGCAGTACTTC	CASSLASPEQYF	TRBJ2-7	NA	NA	TRBV7-9
TGCGCCAGCAGCCAAGGTTCGTGGGGGCGCACAGATACGCAGTATTTT	CASSQGSWGRTDTQYF	TRBJ2-3	NA	NA	TRBV4-1
TGTGCTAGTGGTTTGGTGAGCTACTATGGCTACACCTTC	CASGLVSYYGYTF	TRBJ1-2	NA	NA	TRBV12-5
TGTGCCAGCAGCTTAGAAAGGGGGACTAACTATGGCTACACCTTC	CASSLERGTNYGYTF	TRBJ1-2	NA	once	TRBV13
TGTGCCTGGAGTGTATACGACACTGAAGCTTTCTTT	CAWSVYDTEAFF	TRBJ1-1	NA	NA	TRBV30
TGTGCCAGCAGCACCTTTTCCGGACAGGGGAGGGAGACCCAGTACTTC	CASSTFSGQGRETQYF	TRBJ2-5	TRBD1	NA	TRBV7-3
TGTGCCACACCTCGGGCCTCTGGGGCCAACGTCCTGACTTTC	CATPRASGANVLTF	TRBJ2-6	NA	NA	TRBV7-9
TGCAGTGCTAGAGATTCTGGGCAGCCCTTTAACTATGGCTACACCTTC	CSARDSGQPFNYGYTF	TRBJ1-2	NA	once	TRBV20-1
TGTGCCTGGAGTGTACGTAGGGATAGCTCCGGGGAGCTGTTTTTT	CAWSVRRDSSGELFF	TRBJ2-2	NA	NA	TRBV30
TGCGCCAGCAGCCAAGTCCCCGGCACAGATACGCAGTATTTT	CASSQVPGTDTQYF	TRBJ2-3	NA	NA	TRBV4-1
TGCAGTGCTAGAGATCTGCAGAGGAACTATGGCTACACCTTC	CSARDLQRNYGYTF	TRBJ1-2	NA	NA	TRBV20-1
TGTGCCAGCAGCCAAGAAGGCGTGAACAGGGGACAATACGAGCAGTACTTC	CASSQEGVNRGQYEQYF	TRBJ2-7	TRBD1	few	TRBV3-1
TGTGCCAGCAGGCCGGGGGCCCCCTATAATTCACCCCTCCACTTT	CASRPGAPYNSPLHF	TRBJ1-6	NA	once	TRBV7-9
TGTGCCAGTCTCATAAGGGCAAATCCCACTGAAGCTTTCTTT	CASLIRANPTEAFF	TRBJ1-1	NA	NA	TRBV28
TGTGCCAGCAGCACAGGGAACATTCAGTACTTC	CASSTGNIQYF	TRBJ2-4	NA	NA	TRBV7-9
TGCGCCAGCAGCCAAATGAAACGGGGTACTCCGGGAGATACGCAGTATTTT	CASSQMKRGTPGDTQYF	TRBJ2-3	NA	NA	TRBV4-3
TGTGCCAGCAGCTTAGAGACAGGCCAGGTCTGGACCGGGGAGCTGTTTTTT	CASSLETGQVWTGELFF	TRBJ2-2	NA	NA	TRBV7-8
TGTGCCAGCAGCCTCCGGGACTTCATCTACAATGAGCAGTTCTTC	CASSLRDFIYNEQFF	TRBJ2-1	NA	NA	TRBV14